This TCR beta chain stems from a study of OX40 agonist ivuxolimab in advanced cancers. Study-level information: At 65% to 85% male, the cohort had a mean age of 60 years, ranging from roughly 23 to 80.

The germline V gene encodes CDR1 SGHDT and CDR2 YYEEEE. Germline trimming cut 4 bases from V and 5 bases from J; bases unmatched to any gene: 7. The CDR3 contains 14 residues. This clone appeared a few times. Measured with immunoSEQ multiplex PCR; TCRdb has only the in-frame clones, and not every one. The sample shows around 20,000 clones, around 82% of them seen only once. The rearrangement links TRBV5-6 to TRBJ2-5; 8 bases are a match to TRBD1. The specimen was CD4+ or CD8+ T cells sorted from blood, collected in a trial of the OX40 agonist ivuxolimab. The TCR originated in an adult with an advanced solid tumor such as melanoma, head and neck, liver or kidney cancer. The CDR3 DNA reads as TGTGCCAGCAGCCTCAGGGGGCCCCCGGAGACCCAGTACTTC. Its translation: CASSLRGPPETQYF.